The rows below give T cell receptor beta chains drawn from one sample of a study of tumor-infiltrating lymphocytes in primary liver carcinoma. From the multiplex PCR reads, TCRdb called clonotypes with MiXCR, one entry per CDR3 protein. This table holds about 120,000 distinct CDR3 sequences, about two thirds found once. Sequences were obtained from tumor-adjacent normal liver tissue. These receptors originate from a woman aged 55-70 years with primary liver carcinoma and hepatitis B virus infection. Each CDR3 is given with its conserved first and last residue. D genes are given only for firm matches. Only some rows state a clone size, as once, few, many or a class for expanded clones.

v_gene: TRBV6-1
abundance: -
j_gene: TRBJ1-5
d_gene: -
CDR3aa: CASAKVENQHQHF
CDR3nt: TGTGCCAGCGCGAAGGTGGAGAATCAGCATCAGCATTTT

v_gene: TRBV11-2
abundance: once
j_gene: TRBJ2-5
d_gene: -
CDR3aa: CASSPDGETQYF
CDR3nt: TGTGCCAGCAGCCCCGACGGAGAGACCCAGTACTTC

v_gene: TRBV11-2
abundance: -
j_gene: TRBJ2-6
d_gene: -
CDR3aa: CASSLEGAGTNLLTF
CDR3nt: TGTGCCAGCAGCTTAGAGGGCGCAGGGACCAACCTCCTGACTTTC

v_gene: TRBV7-3
abundance: -
j_gene: TRBJ2-2
d_gene: -
CDR3aa: CDSSLLGLNTGGLFF
CDR3nt: TGTGACAGCAGCTTACTAGGGCTAAACACCGGGGGGCTGTTTTTT

v_gene: TRBV11-2
abundance: -
j_gene: TRBJ1-2
d_gene: -
CDR3aa: CACSPRLNYGYTF
CDR3nt: TGTGCCTGCAGCCCCCGGCTTAACTATGGCTACACATTC

v_gene: TRBV12-3/TRBV12-4
abundance: -
j_gene: TRBJ2-5
d_gene: -
CDR3aa: CASSLDSQETQYF
CDR3nt: TGTGCCAGCAGTCTGGATAGCCAAGAGACCCAGTACTTC

v_gene: TRBV6-1
abundance: -
j_gene: TRBJ2-7
d_gene: -
CDR3aa: CASSEDRVGSYEQYF
CDR3nt: TGTGCCAGCAGTGAAGACAGGGTAGGGTCCTACGAGCAGTACTTC

v_gene: TRBV7-9
abundance: many
j_gene: TRBJ2-7
d_gene: TRBD1
CDR3aa: CASSWGQANEQYF
CDR3nt: TGTGCCAGCAGCTGGGGACAGGCTAACGAGCAGTACTTC

v_gene: TRBV2
abundance: -
j_gene: TRBJ2-7
d_gene: -
CDR3aa: CASREGNEQYF
CDR3nt: TGTGCCAGCAGGGAGGGAAACGAGCAGTACTTC

v_gene: TRBV11-2
abundance: medium-sized
j_gene: TRBJ2-3
d_gene: TRBD2
CDR3aa: CASSSVAGVPSTDTQYF
CDR3nt: TGTGCCAGCTCCTCGGTAGCGGGAGTGCCTAGCACAGATACGCAGTATTTT

v_gene: TRBV6-2/TRBV6-3
abundance: -
j_gene: TRBJ2-5
d_gene: -
CDR3aa: CASSRTIEETQYF
CDR3nt: TGTGCCAGTAGCCGGACTATCGAAGAGACCCAGTACTTC

v_gene: TRBV6-6
abundance: -
j_gene: TRBJ2-5
d_gene: -
CDR3aa: CASSHGLGGYQETQHF
CDR3nt: TGTGCCAGCAGTCACGGACTAGGGGGGTACCAAGAGACCCAGCACTTC

v_gene: TRBV6-5
abundance: once
j_gene: TRBJ2-7
d_gene: TRBD2
CDR3aa: CVSSYGGRAKELCF
CDR3nt: TGTGTCAGCAGTTACGGCGGGAGGGCAAAGGAGCTGTGCTTC

v_gene: TRBV4-1
abundance: many
j_gene: TRBJ1-2
d_gene: TRBD1
CDR3aa: CASSHSPGQGRTYGYTF
CDR3nt: TGCGCCAGCAGCCACTCCCCGGGACAGGGACGTACGTATGGCTACACCTTC

v_gene: TRBV5-1
abundance: few
j_gene: TRBJ2-2
d_gene: -
CDR3aa: CASSPDTGIDTGELFF
CDR3nt: TGCGCCAGCAGCCCTGATACAGGGATAGACACCGGGGAGCTGTTTTTT

v_gene: TRBV12-3/TRBV12-4
abundance: once
j_gene: TRBJ2-5
d_gene: TRBD1
CDR3aa: CTSNPKTGAQETQYF
CDR3nt: TGTACCAGCAATCCTAAGACAGGGGCCCAAGAGACCCAGTACTTC

v_gene: TRBV4-2
abundance: -
j_gene: TRBJ2-3
d_gene: TRBD2
CDR3aa: CASSQDSRGRGIDTQYF
CDR3nt: TGTGCCAGCAGCCAAGATTCTCGAGGGAGGGGCATAGATACGCAGTATTTT

v_gene: TRBV6-5
abundance: many
j_gene: TRBJ1-3
d_gene: -
CDR3aa: CASSYSGVAGNTIYF
CDR3nt: TGTGCCAGCAGTTATAGCGGGGTGGCTGGAAACACCATATATTTT

v_gene: TRBV24-1
abundance: -
j_gene: TRBJ2-1
d_gene: -
CDR3aa: CVTSEGGQYNEQFF
CDR3nt: TGTGTCACCAGTGAGGGGGGACAGTACAATGAGCAGTTCTTC

v_gene: TRBV5-4
abundance: -
j_gene: TRBJ2-3
d_gene: TRBD2
CDR3aa: CASSLSGRCRTDTQYF
CDR3nt: TGTGCCAGCAGCCTGAGCGGGAGGTGTCGGACAGATACGCAGTATTTT

v_gene: TRBV6-1
abundance: -
j_gene: TRBJ2-1
d_gene: -
CDR3aa: CASSEARGGRLIYEQFF
CDR3nt: TGTGCCAGCAGTGAAGCGCGTGGGGGCAGGTTAATCTACGAGCAGTTCTTC

v_gene: TRBV28
abundance: many
j_gene: TRBJ2-2
d_gene: TRBD1
CDR3aa: CASSWDRGIGELFF
CDR3nt: TGTGCCAGCAGTTGGGACAGGGGAATCGGGGAGCTGTTTTTT

v_gene: TRBV11-2
abundance: -
j_gene: TRBJ2-4
d_gene: -
CDR3aa: CPSYLDREGNIQYF
CDR3nt: TGTCCCAGCTACTTAGATCGAGAGGGAAACATTCAGTACTTC

v_gene: TRBV4-1
abundance: -
j_gene: TRBJ1-2
d_gene: -
CDR3aa: CVSSDSYGYAF
CDR3nt: TGCGTCAGCAGCGACAGCTATGGCTACGCCTTC

v_gene: TRBV6-2/TRBV6-3
abundance: -
j_gene: TRBJ2-4
d_gene: -
CDR3aa: CVSRHQIGAAENIQYF
CDR3nt: TGTGTCAGCAGGCACCAGATAGGGGCGGCCGAAAACATTCAGTACTTC

v_gene: TRBV28
abundance: -
j_gene: TRBJ2-3
d_gene: TRBD1
CDR3aa: CASRAPGAGGAGDTQYF
CDR3nt: TGTGCCAGCAGGGCCCCAGGGGCAGGGGGCGCGGGAGATACGCAGTATTTT

v_gene: TRBV6-1
abundance: -
j_gene: TRBJ2-3
d_gene: -
CDR3aa: CASITGLDSTDTQYF
CDR3nt: TGTGCCAGCATAACGGGACTGGATAGCACAGATACGCAGTATTTT

v_gene: TRBV28
abundance: -
j_gene: TRBJ2-6
d_gene: TRBD1
CDR3aa: CVSRFQTGGKNNSGANVLTF
CDR3nt: TGTGTCAGCAGATTCCAGACAGGGGGCAAAAACAACTCTGGGGCCAACGTCCTGACTTTC